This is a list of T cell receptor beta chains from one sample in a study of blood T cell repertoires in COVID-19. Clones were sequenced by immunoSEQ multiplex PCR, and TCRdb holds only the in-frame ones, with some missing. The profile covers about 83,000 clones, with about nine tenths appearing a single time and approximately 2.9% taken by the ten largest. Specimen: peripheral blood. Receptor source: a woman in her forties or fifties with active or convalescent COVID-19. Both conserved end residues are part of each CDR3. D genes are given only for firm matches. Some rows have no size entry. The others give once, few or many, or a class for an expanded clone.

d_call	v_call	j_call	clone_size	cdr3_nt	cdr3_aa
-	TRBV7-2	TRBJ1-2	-	TGTGCCAGCAGCTTAGCCCAGGGGCCCGATTACACCTTC	CASSLAQGPDYTF
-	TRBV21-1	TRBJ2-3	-	TGTGCCAGCAGCAAGGGAGGCCCGGTGGGGGGGGGCCACACAGATACGCAGTATTTT	CASSKGGPVGGGHTDTQYF
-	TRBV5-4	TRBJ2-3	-	TGTGCCAGCAGCTTGTTCTCCGGGGCAGATACGCAGTATTTT	CASSLFSGADTQYF
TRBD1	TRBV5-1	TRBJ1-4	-	TGCGCCAGCAGCTTCCAGGGGGAGAAACTGTTTTTT	CASSFQGEKLFF
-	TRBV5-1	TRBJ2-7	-	TGCGCCAGCCTGGGCAATCGCGACAGGAAGATCTACGAGCAGTACTTC	CASLGNRDRKIYEQYF
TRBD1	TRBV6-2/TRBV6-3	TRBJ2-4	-	TGTGCCAGCAGTTTCTCGGACAGGGAAGGGCTAGCCAAAAACATTCAGTACTTC	CASSFSDREGLAKNIQYF
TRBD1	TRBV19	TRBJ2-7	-	TGTGCCAGTACCCCCGGGGTCGGACAGGACTACGAGCAGTACTTC	CASTPGVGQDYEQYF
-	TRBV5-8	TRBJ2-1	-	TGTGCCAGCAGCTTGTCCAGGGGAGCCTACAATGAGCAGTTCTTC	CASSLSRGAYNEQFF
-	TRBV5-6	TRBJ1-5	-	TGTGCCAGCAGCACCTTGGACAGTAGCAATCAGCCCCAGCATTTT	CASSTLDSSNQPQHF
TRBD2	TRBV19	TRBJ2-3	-	TGTGCCAGTAGTATGGCGGGGGGGCCAGATACGCAGTATTTT	CASSMAGGPDTQYF
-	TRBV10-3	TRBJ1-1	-	TGTGCCATCAGACCAGGGGCTGGCACTGAAGCTTTCTTT	CAIRPGAGTEAFF
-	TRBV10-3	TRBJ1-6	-	TGTGCCATCAGTGAGTCGGGACTCATGAATTCACCCTTCCACTTT	CAISESGLMNSPFHF
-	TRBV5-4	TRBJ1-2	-	TGTGCCAGCAGCTCAGCAGGGTATGGCTACACCTTC	CASSSAGYGYTF
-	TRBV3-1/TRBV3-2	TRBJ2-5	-	TGTGCCAGCAGTCGAGAGACCCAGTACTTC	CASSRETQYF
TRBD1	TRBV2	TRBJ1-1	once	TGTGCCAGCAGTTCGGACAGGGGGAGGACTGAAGCTTTCTTT	CASSSDRGRTEAFF
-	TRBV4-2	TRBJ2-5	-	TGTGCCAGCAGCCAAAGACTAGGCGGAGAGACCCAGTACTTC	CASSQRLGGETQYF
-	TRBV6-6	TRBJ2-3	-	TGTGCCAGCAGTTCCCTGTTCACAGATACGCAGTATTTT	CASSSLFTDTQYF
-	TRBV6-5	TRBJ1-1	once	TGTGCCAGCAGCCTGACAGGAATGAACACTGAAGCTTTCTTT	CASSLTGMNTEAFF
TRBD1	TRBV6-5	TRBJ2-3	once	TGTGCCAGCAAGACAGGGATGAGCACAGATACGCAGTATTTT	CASKTGMSTDTQYF
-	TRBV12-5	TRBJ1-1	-	TGTGCTAGTGGTTTGTGGGGCAGCAACACTGAAGCTTTCTTT	CASGLWGSNTEAFF
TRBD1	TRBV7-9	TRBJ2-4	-	TGTGCCAGCAGCGACCGGGACAGATGGTACTTC	CASSDRDRWYF
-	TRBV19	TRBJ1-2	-	TGTGCCAGGGGAGGAGTCATCTATGGCTACACCTTC	CARGGVIYGYTF
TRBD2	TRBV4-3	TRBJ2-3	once	TGCGCCAGCAGCCAACGCGGGGGGCGCACAGATACGCAGTATTTT	CASSQRGGRTDTQYF
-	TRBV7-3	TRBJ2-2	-	TGTGCCAGTATGCGTGGGCCTTACACCGGGGAGCTGTTTTTT	CASMRGPYTGELFF
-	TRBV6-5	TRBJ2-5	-	TGTGCCAGCAGGGCGCCAGGGCAAGAGACCCAGTACTTC	CASRAPGQETQYF
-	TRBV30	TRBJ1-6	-	TGTGCCTGGAGTGTACTGGTGAATCCGAGTTCACCCCTCCACTTT	CAWSVLVNPSSPLHF
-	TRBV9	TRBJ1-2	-	TGTGCCAGCAGCGGACGACCCCGAGGATCTCACTATGGCTACACCTTC	CASSGRPRGSHYGYTF
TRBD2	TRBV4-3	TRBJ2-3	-	TGCGCCAGCAGCCAAGATACACTAGCGGGTATCACAGATACGCAGTATTTT	CASSQDTLAGITDTQYF
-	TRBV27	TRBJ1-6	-	TGTGCCAGCAGTTCCAGGGTTTACTCACCCCTCCACTTT	CASSSRVYSPLHF
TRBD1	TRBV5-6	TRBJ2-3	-	TGTGCCAGCAGGAAGACAGGGGGAAGCACAGATACGCAGTATTTT	CASRKTGGSTDTQYF
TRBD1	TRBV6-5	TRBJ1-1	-	TGTGCCAGCAGTTACTCGGGACAGATGAGAGAAGCTTTCTTT	CASSYSGQMREAFF
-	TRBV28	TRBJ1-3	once	TGTGCCAGCAGTTTAGGCCCTCGTCTCTCTGGAAACACCATATATTTT	CASSLGPRLSGNTIYF
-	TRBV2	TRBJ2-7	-	TGTGCCAGCAGTCAGGACTCCTACGAGCAGTACTTC	CASSQDSYEQYF
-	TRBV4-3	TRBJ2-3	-	TGCGCCAGCAGCCAAGGGCGGTGGGGGGATTGGACAGATACGCAGTATTTT	CASSQGRWGDWTDTQYF
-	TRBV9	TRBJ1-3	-	TGTGCCAGCAGCGGGAGGGGCCCTGGAAACACCATATATTTT	CASSGRGPGNTIYF
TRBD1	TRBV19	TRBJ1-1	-	TGTGCCAGTAGTTACGGGACAGGGGGCACTGAAGCTTTCTTT	CASSYGTGGTEAFF
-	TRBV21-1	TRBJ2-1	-	TGTGCCAGCTTAAATCGACTAGCGGGGGGGGGAAGCTCCTACAATGAGCAGTTCTTC	CASLNRLAGGGSSYNEQFF
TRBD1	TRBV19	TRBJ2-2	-	TGTGCCAGTAGTACCTGGACAGGTTTCACCGGGGAGCTGTTTTTT	CASSTWTGFTGELFF
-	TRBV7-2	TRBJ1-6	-	TGTGCCAGCAGCTTAGAGGGAGGGGGTATCTCCCCCCTCCACTTT	CASSLEGGGISPLHF
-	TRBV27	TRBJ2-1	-	TGTGCCAGCAGTTTTCAGGTACTCTACAATGAGCAGTTCTTC	CASSFQVLYNEQFF
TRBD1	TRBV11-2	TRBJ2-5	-	TGTGCCAGCAGCGTTCGACAGGGGCCGGAGACCCAGTACTTC	CASSVRQGPETQYF
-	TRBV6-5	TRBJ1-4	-	TGTGCCAGCAGTTACAGTTCTATTGAAAAACTGTTTTTT	CASSYSSIEKLFF
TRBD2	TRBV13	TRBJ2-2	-	TGTGCCAGCAGCTTCGGGGGGGTGAACACCGGGGAGCTGTTTTTT	CASSFGGVNTGELFF
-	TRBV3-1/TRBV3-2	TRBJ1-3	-	TGTGCCAGCAGCCATTGGGGGGATCGAAACACCATATATTTT	CASSHWGDRNTIYF
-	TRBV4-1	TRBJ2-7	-	TGCGCCAGCAGCCAAGGAGGCCAGTCCGTTTACGAGCAGTACTTC	CASSQGGQSVYEQYF
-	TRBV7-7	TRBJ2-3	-	TGTGCCAGCAGCCTCCGAAGCGGTGACACAGATACGCAGTATTTT	CASSLRSGDTDTQYF
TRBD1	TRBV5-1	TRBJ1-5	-	TGCGCCAGCAGCTCAGGGACAGGGGGTTTCAATCAGCCCCAGCATTTT	CASSSGTGGFNQPQHF
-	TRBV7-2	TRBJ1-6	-	TGTGCCAGCAGCTCCCCCGGCGGTGTATCACCCCTCCACTTT	CASSSPGGVSPLHF
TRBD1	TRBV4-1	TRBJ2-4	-	TGCGCCAGCAGCCCACAGGGGTTGGAAAACATTCAGTACTTC	CASSPQGLENIQYF
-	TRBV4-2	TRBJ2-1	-	TGTGCCAGCAGCCAAGATTATGCAAGCTATGAGCAGTTCTTC	CASSQDYASYEQFF
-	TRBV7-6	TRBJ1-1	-	TGTGCCAGCAGCTTGCCAGGGGCCACTGAAGCTTTCTTT	CASSLPGATEAFF
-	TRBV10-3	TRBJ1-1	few	TGTGCCATCAGTGAGTCTAGAGGGGGGGGGATGAACACTGAAGCTTTCTTT	CAISESRGGGMNTEAFF
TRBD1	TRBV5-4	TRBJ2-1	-	TGTGCCAGCAGACCGACAGGGGGGAATGAGCAGTTCTTC	CASRPTGGNEQFF
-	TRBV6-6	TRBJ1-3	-	TGTGCTGCCAGGACAGCGACTGGAAACACCATATATTTT	CAARTATGNTIYF
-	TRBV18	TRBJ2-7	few	TGTGCCAGCTCCGTAGGGGACTACGAGCAGTACTTC	CASSVGDYEQYF
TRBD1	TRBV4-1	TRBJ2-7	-	TGCGCCAGCAGCCAAGTTTGGGACAGGGTCGGTTACGAGCAGTACTTC	CASSQVWDRVGYEQYF